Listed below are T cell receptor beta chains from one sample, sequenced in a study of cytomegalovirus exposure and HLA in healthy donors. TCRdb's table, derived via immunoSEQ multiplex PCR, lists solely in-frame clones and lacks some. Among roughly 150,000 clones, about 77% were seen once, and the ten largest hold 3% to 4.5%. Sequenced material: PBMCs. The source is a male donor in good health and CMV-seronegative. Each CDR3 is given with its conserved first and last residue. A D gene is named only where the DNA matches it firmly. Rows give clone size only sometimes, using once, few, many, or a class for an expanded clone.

DNA: TGTGCCAGCAGCTTAGGTCCAGGGGGAGGCGAGCAGTACTTC
CDR3: CASSLGPGGGEQYF
V: TRBV11-3
J: TRBJ2-7
size: -
D: -

DNA: TGTGCCAGCAGCGGGCAGGGGGATAGGTCACCCCTCCACTTT
CDR3: CASSGQGDRSPLHF
V: TRBV7-2
J: TRBJ1-6
size: -
D: TRBD1

DNA: TGTGCCAGCAGCTTCTTTAGCTACCAAGAGACCCAGTACTTC
CDR3: CASSFFSYQETQYF
V: TRBV7-9
J: TRBJ2-5
size: -
D: -

DNA: TGTGCTAGTGGTGGGGCTTCCGGCCGAGCTTTCTTT
CDR3: CASGGASGRAFF
V: TRBV12-5
J: TRBJ1-1
size: -
D: -

DNA: TGTGCCACCAGCAGGGCGGGAGCGGGGGCCAACGTCCTGACTTTC
CDR3: CATSRAGAGANVLTF
V: TRBV15
J: TRBJ2-6
size: -
D: TRBD2

DNA: TGTGCCAGCAGAGGGACAGGAAATAGCAATCAGCCCCAGCATTTT
CDR3: CASRGTGNSNQPQHF
V: TRBV2
J: TRBJ1-5
size: -
D: TRBD1

DNA: TGTGCCAGCGGAGGACTAGCGGGAGTTCGGGGTGAGCAGTACTTC
CDR3: CASGGLAGVRGEQYF
V: TRBV6-5
J: TRBJ2-5
size: -
D: TRBD2

DNA: TGTGCCAGCAGCCCCCTAACGATGAACACTGAAGCTTTCTTT
CDR3: CASSPLTMNTEAFF
V: TRBV27
J: TRBJ1-1
size: -
D: -

DNA: TGTGCCAGCAGCCAAGGTAGATCCTTCCAAGAGACCCAGTACTTC
CDR3: CASSQGRSFQETQYF
V: TRBV4-2
J: TRBJ2-5
size: -
D: -

DNA: TGTGCCAGCAGCTTAGGACAGGGACCTTACTATGGCTACACCTTC
CDR3: CASSLGQGPYYGYTF
V: TRBV7-9
J: TRBJ1-2
size: -
D: TRBD1

DNA: TGTGCCAGCAGCCCAGCTGCCGGAGTTTTATACGAGCAGTACTTC
CDR3: CASSPAAGVLYEQYF
V: TRBV7-9
J: TRBJ2-7
size: -
D: -

DNA: TGCGCCAGCAGCCAAGGCATAGGGGTAAGGGCTGAAGCTTTCTTT
CDR3: CASSQGIGVRAEAFF
V: TRBV4-1
J: TRBJ1-1
size: -
D: -

DNA: TGTGCCAGCAGTGCTCAGGGTTATGGCTACACCTTC
CDR3: CASSAQGYGYTF
V: TRBV25-1
J: TRBJ1-2
size: -
D: -

DNA: TGTGCCAGCAGCCAATCAGGGGGCTCTTCAGCAGATACGCAGTATTTT
CDR3: CASSQSGGSSADTQYF
V: TRBV11-2
J: TRBJ2-3
size: -
D: TRBD1

DNA: TGTGCCAGCAGCCTGGAGGGACTACTTACCGGGGAGCTGTTTTTT
CDR3: CASSLEGLLTGELFF
V: TRBV7-9
J: TRBJ2-2
size: -
D: TRBD2

DNA: TGTGCCAGCATGGGACTAGCGGGGGGGCAAAGCGGGGAGCTGTTTTTT
CDR3: CASMGLAGGQSGELFF
V: TRBV25-1
J: TRBJ2-2
size: few
D: TRBD2

DNA: TGCGCCAGCAGCTCTAGTGGGACAGGGGTTGGCTACACCTTC
CDR3: CASSSSGTGVGYTF
V: TRBV5-1
J: TRBJ1-2
size: -
D: TRBD1

DNA: TGCGCCAGCAGCTTGGCCGTTAGCGGGGGCCAAGAGACCCAGTACTTC
CDR3: CASSLAVSGGQETQYF
V: TRBV5-1
J: TRBJ2-5
size: few
D: TRBD2

DNA: TGTGCCAGCAGCCCCCTAGTGAACACGAATACGCAGTATTTT
CDR3: CASSPLVNTNTQYF
V: TRBV5-5
J: TRBJ2-3
size: -
D: -

DNA: TGTGCCAGCAGCCCGGGACAGGGGCGGAACACTGAAGCTTTCTTT
CDR3: CASSPGQGRNTEAFF
V: TRBV5-4
J: TRBJ1-1
size: few
D: TRBD1

DNA: TGTGCCAGCAGATCCTCGACTAGCGGGCCAGGGGCCCAGTACTTC
CDR3: CASRSSTSGPGAQYF
V: TRBV7-9
J: TRBJ2-5
size: -
D: TRBD2

DNA: TGTGCCAGCAGCGTACGTGATGAGCAGTTCTTC
CDR3: CASSVRDEQFF
V: TRBV9
J: TRBJ2-1
size: few
D: -

DNA: TGTGCCTGGGGATTAACGGAGGGAGAGGAAGAGACCCAGTACTTC
CDR3: CAWGLTEGEEETQYF
V: TRBV30
J: TRBJ2-5
size: -
D: -

DNA: TGTGCCAGCAGCTTGGGACAGGGCCTAAGCTCTGGAAACACCATATATTTT
CDR3: CASSLGQGLSSGNTIYF
V: TRBV5-4
J: TRBJ1-3
size: -
D: TRBD1

DNA: TGTGCCAGCAGTGACAGTGACTATCAGCCCCAGCATTTT
CDR3: CASSDSDYQPQHF
V: TRBV6-5
J: TRBJ1-5
size: -
D: -

DNA: TGTGCCAGTAGTTTGGGGACTTTTGGTACGCAGTATTTT
CDR3: CASSLGTFGTQYF
V: TRBV19
J: TRBJ2-3
size: few
D: -

DNA: TGTGCCAGCAGCCGAGACAGGGGGCGGGTTTGGCATTTT
CDR3: CASSRDRGRVWHF
V: TRBV16
J: TRBJ1-5
size: -
D: TRBD1

DNA: TGTGCCAGCATCCCAGGCGGGTCTGGGGCCAACGTCCTGACTTTC
CDR3: CASIPGGSGANVLTF
V: TRBV6-1
J: TRBJ2-6
size: -
D: -

DNA: TGTGCCAGCAGCCCTGGACAGGTGGGGTCAGATACGCAGTATTTT
CDR3: CASSPGQVGSDTQYF
V: TRBV28
J: TRBJ2-3
size: -
D: TRBD1

DNA: TGTGCCAGCAGTTCACACCGGAACACTGAAGCTTTCTTT
CDR3: CASSSHRNTEAFF
V: TRBV6-5
J: TRBJ1-1
size: -
D: -

DNA: TGCGCCAGCAGCTTGCGTCCGACAGGGGCTGACGAGCAGTACTTC
CDR3: CASSLRPTGADEQYF
V: TRBV5-1
J: TRBJ2-7
size: -
D: TRBD1

DNA: TGTGCCAGCAGCGATCTAGCGGGAGATTACAATGAGCAGTTCTTC
CDR3: CASSDLAGDYNEQFF
V: TRBV9
J: TRBJ2-1
size: -
D: TRBD2

DNA: TGCGCCAGCAATTTTGGCCGGGGGGGAAACACTGAAGCTTTCTTT
CDR3: CASNFGRGGNTEAFF
V: TRBV10-2
J: TRBJ1-1
size: few
D: -

DNA: TGTGCCAGCAGTAGGGACAGGCAGCCCCAGCATTTT
CDR3: CASSRDRQPQHF
V: TRBV2
J: TRBJ1-5
size: once
D: TRBD1